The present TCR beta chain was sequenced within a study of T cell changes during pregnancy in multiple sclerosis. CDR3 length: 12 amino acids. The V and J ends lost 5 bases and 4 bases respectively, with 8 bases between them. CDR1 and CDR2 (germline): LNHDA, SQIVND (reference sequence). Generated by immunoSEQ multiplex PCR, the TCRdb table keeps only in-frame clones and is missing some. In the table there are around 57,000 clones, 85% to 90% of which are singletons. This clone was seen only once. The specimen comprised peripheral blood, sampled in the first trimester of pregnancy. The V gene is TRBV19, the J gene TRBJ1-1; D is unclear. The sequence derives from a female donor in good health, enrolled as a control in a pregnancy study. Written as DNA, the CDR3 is TGTGCCAGTAGTTTTACAGTCACTGAAGCTTTCTTT. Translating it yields CASSFTVTEAFF.